This T cell receptor beta chain was recorded in a study of CD8+CD57+ T cells in acquired aplastic anemia. CDR1 is SGHAT and CDR2 is FQNNGV in the germline V gene. The ends were cut back, 2 bases at V and 1 base at J, with 11 bases in the middle. The CDR3 spans 15 residues. By flow cytometry, patients selected for sequencing had shown an expansion of CD8+CD57+ cells. Genomic DNA, the template, was used for profiling of the TCR beta VDJ and CDR3. TCRdb processed the reads anew with MiXCR; each CDR3 protein has one entry. This table has hundreds of thousands of distinct CDR3 sequences, approximately 79% appearing once.

Sequenced: sorted CD4+, CD8+, or CD8+CD57+ T cells (not recorded which) from PBMCs. This chain uses TRBV11-2 with TRBJ1-1; D unclear. This receptor was identified in a human donor with aplastic anemia. CDR3 sequence: CASSLSQTRNTEAFF. The DNA of the CDR3 is TGTGCCAGCAGCTTAAGCCAGACACGGAACACTGAAGCTTTCTTT.